Listed here are 26 T cell receptor beta chains from one sample, sequenced in a study of molecular identifiers for immune sequencing clone quantification. TCRdb ran MiXCR on the PCR reads and lists one entry per CDR3 protein. Of under 600,000 distinct CDR3 sequences detected, about 25% appear once; the ten largest clones hold over 0.6%. The sequenced sample was naive CD8+ T cells from blood, with Jurkat cell RNA spiked in. The subset: FACS-sorted CD8+CD4-CCR7+CD45RA+ naive T cells. The receptors were gathered from a human donor in good health. Some libraries in this study had Jurkat cell RNA spiked in.

Notes on this clonotype: A read error may be the cause here, since a much bigger clone is one base away. The rearrangement uses TRBV27 and TRBJ2-7; TRBD2 is a possible D gene (7 bases). Trimming cost V 4 bases and J 7 bases, with 14 bases left between them. Germline V lookup: CDR1 MNHEY, CDR2 SMNVEV (reference sequence). The CDR3 has 13 residues. The CDR3 DNA is TGTGCCAGCAGTTCTCGGGGGGCTGGAGAGCAGTACTTC. Its protein is CASSSRGAGEQYF.

The V and J genes are TRBV2 and TRBJ2-1, with D perhaps matching TRBD1 or TRBD2 (5 bases each). Germline V CDR1 and CDR2: SNHLY, FYNNEI. V dropped 5 bases and J dropped 8 bases, with 19 bases sitting between them. The CDR3 extends over 15 amino acids. DNA of the CDR3: TGTGCCAGCAGTCGAGCCACTAGGGACCAGGATGAGCAGTTCTTC. This codes for CASSRATRDQDEQFF. The variable domain in full, completed from reference TRBV2 and TRBJ2-1, reads EPEVTQTPSHQVTQMGQEVILRCVPISNHLYFYWYRQILGQKVEFLVSFYNNEISEKSEIFDDQFSVERPDGSNFTLKIRSTKLEDSAMYFCASSRATRDQDEQFFGPGTRLTVL.

The chain couples TRBV7-6 to TRBJ1-1; D may be TRBD1 (6 bases). Trimming stripped 5 bases from V and 4 bases from J, with 23 bases between. Germline V gene sequence: CDR1 SGHVS, CDR2 FNYEAQ. The CDR3 extends over 17 amino acids. CDR3 sequence reads: CASSPESYRDRATEAFF. The DNA of the CDR3 is TGTGCCAGCAGCCCGGAATCCTACAGGGATCGAGCCACTGAAGCTTTCTTT. Based on the CDR3 plus reference TRBV7-6 and TRBJ1-1, the full variable domain is GAGVSQSPRYKVTKRGQDVALRCDPISGHVSLYWYRQALGQGPEFLTYFNYEAQQDKSGLPNDRFSAERPEGSISTLTIQRTEQRDSAMYRCASSPESYRDRATEAFFGQGTRLTVV.

Only a few counts were recorded for this clonotype. The gene calls are TRBV6-5 and TRBJ2-5; D remains unclear. The CDR3 loop spans 15 amino acids. The germline gives CDR1 MNHEY, CDR2 SVGAGI. Trimming pared 2 bases from V and 0 bases from J, leaving 10 bases between. The CDR3 is CASSYGLGYQETQYF. CDR3 coding DNA: TGTGCCAGCAGTTACGGCCTAGGGTACCAAGAGACCCAGTACTTC.

This clonotype has only a few counts. CDR3 nucleotide sequence: TGTGCCAGCAGCCCCGGACAGGGGGGGGCTTGGGGCTACACCTTC. It yields the protein CASSPGQGGAWGYTF. The chain is built from TRBV11-2 and TRBJ1-2, with 10 bases aligning to TRBD1. The V segment lost 5 bases and the J segment 8 bases; nucleotides outside the gene matches: 11. This CDR3 has 15 amino acids. From germline, CDR1 is SGHAT and CDR2 FQNNGV.

Only a few counts were recorded for this clonotype. V gene TRBV10-2 combines with J gene TRBJ1-5, with 7 bases identical to TRBD1. There are 13 residues in the CDR3. Trimming at V came to 10 bases and at J to 3 bases, leaving 6 bases not matched to a gene. Germline V gene lookup returns CDR1 WSHSY and CDR2 SAAADI. CDR3 coding DNA: TGCGCCACCTTGGACAGGTCCAATCAGCCCCAGCATTTT. It is translated as CATLDRSNQPQHF.

This clonotype was observed at least ten times. V and J are TRBV7-8 and TRBJ1-1, with unresolved D. This CDR3 is 15 amino acids long. V lost 0 bases to trimming and J lost 0 bases, with 8 bases between them. In germline, CDR1 is SGHVS, CDR2 FQNEAQ. The CDR3: CASSLAETLNTEAFF. CDR3 DNA: TGTGCCAGCAGCTTAGCGGAAACTCTGAACACTGAAGCTTTCTTT.

The chain uses TRBV6-1 and TRBJ2-3; 9 nucleotides align to TRBD2. J was trimmed by 3 bases and V by 10 bases; bases with no gene match: 14. Germline CDR1 MNHNS, CDR2 SASEGT. This CDR3 has 16 residues. The chain's CDR3 is CAISPGSSGVTDTQYF. Here the CDR3 DNA reads TGTGCCATCTCTCCCGGATCTAGCGGGGTTACAGATACGCAGTATTTT.

In its sample, this clonotype was seen a few times. V and J are TRBV13 and TRBJ2-5; 9 bases are shared with TRBD2. CDR1 PRHDT and CDR2 FYEKMQ come from the germline V gene (reference sequence). V lost 5 bases, J lost 2 bases, and 9 bases stayed unmatched. The CDR3 runs to 16 residues. The CDR3 nucleotides read TGTGCCAGCAGCCCCCCTGCGGGGGGGGCACAAGAGACCCAGTACTTC. Translating it yields CASSPPAGGAQETQYF.

Many counts were recorded for this clonotype. This chain uses TRBV29-1 with TRBJ2-3; TRBD1 might be the D (6 bases). The CDR3 runs 14 residues. V was clipped by 3 bases and J by 3 bases, with 13 bases between them. Germline values: CDR1 SQVTM, CDR2 ANQGSEA. CDR3 loop: CSVEYRGGTDTQYF. The CDR3 coding sequence is TGCAGCGTTGAGTACAGAGGGGGTACAGATACGCAGTATTTT.

This rearrangement joins TRBV14 to TRBJ2-2; no clear D. The ends were cut back, 5 bases at V and 6 bases at J, with 16 bases in the middle. The CDR3 totals 15 residues. Per the germline V gene, CDR1 is SGHDN and CDR2 is FVKESK. CDR3 region: CASSFRAVYPGELFF. The CDR3 DNA sequence: TGTGCCAGCAGCTTCCGGGCCGTATACCCCGGGGAGCTGTTTTTT.

This chain uses TRBV19 with TRBJ1-1, with TRBD1 identical over 7 bases. This CDR3 comprises 14 residues. Trimming at V came to 5 bases and at J to 6 bases, leaving 9 bases not matched to a gene. The germline CDR1 and CDR2 sequences are LNHDA and SQIVND (reference sequence). For the CDR3, the DNA is TGTGCCAGTAGTCCTTCGACAGGGATCGCTGAAGCTTTCTTT. Amino acid sequence: CASSPSTGIAEAFF.

The table lists this clonotype with many counts. This rearrangement joins TRBV5-1 to TRBJ2-7; the D gene is possibly TRBD2 (5 bases). This CDR3 is 16 amino acids long. Trimming shortened V by 0 bases and J by 1 base, and 14 bases separated the two germline ends. The V gene's germline CDR1 is SGHRS and CDR2 YFSETQ. The CDR3 loop is CASSLAEGLLSYEQYF. The CDR3 DNA is TGCGCCAGCAGCTTGGCCGAAGGACTGCTATCCTACGAGCAGTACTTC.

This clonotype appeared a few times. The chain is built from TRBV12-5 and TRBJ1-1; 8 bases map to TRBD1. V shed 1 base, J shed 2 bases, and the junction held 3 bases outside the gene matches. The length of the CDR3 is 15 residues. Germline V gene lookup returns CDR1 LGHNT and CDR2 FRNRAP. CDR3 in DNA: TGTGCTAGTGGTTTGGCAGGGGGCTTTAACACTGAAGCTTTCTTT. Translated: CASGLAGGFNTEAFF.

The chain recombines TRBV4-1 with TRBJ2-5; TRBD1 matches 7 bases. This CDR3 has 18 residues. Germline lookup yields CDR1 MGHRA and CDR2 YSYEKL. After removal of 2 bases from V and 1 base from J, the junction contained 13 bases not matched to a gene. CDR3 loop: CASSQQKQGPIIQETQYF. The CDR3 coding sequence is TGCGCCAGCAGCCAACAGAAACAGGGGCCCATCATCCAAGAGACCCAGTACTTC.

Details on this clonotype: A much larger clone differs by one base, so this may be a read error. The chain has TRBV20-1 and TRBJ2-3, with a possible D match to TRBD1 (5 bases). V was clipped by 6 bases and J by 2 bases, with 24 bases between them. Germline loops: CDR1 DFQATT, CDR2 SNEGSKA (reference sequence). CDR3 length equals 17 residues. The CDR3 here is CSAPGARVLTVTDTQYF. In DNA form, the CDR3 reads TGCAGTGCGCCAGGCGCCAGGGTCCTCACAGTCACAGATACGCAGTATTTT.

This clonotype was seen more than once but under ten times. This chain links TRBV28 with TRBJ2-2, with D tentatively TRBD1 (6 bases). The CDR3 contains 15 residues. Deletions cut 5 bases from V and 1 base from J, with 11 bases between. Germline CDR1 is MDHEN and CDR2 is SYDVKM. For the CDR3, the DNA is TGTGCCAGCAGTCCCCGGACAGAGAACACCGGGGAGCTGTTTTTT. Translation gives CASSPRTENTGELFF.

The chain links TRBV27 to TRBJ2-7; D is ambiguous. The germline V gene encodes CDR1 MNHEY and CDR2 SMNVEV (reference sequence). The ends were cut back, 1 base at V and 9 bases at J, with 19 bases in the middle. This CDR3 comprises 15 residues. CDR3 DNA sequence: TGTGCCAGCAGTTTATTGGGTGCCCGGAGCGACGGGCAGTACTTC. Amino acids: CASSLLGARSDGQYF.

This clonotype appeared a few times. This chain links TRBV3-1 with TRBJ2-7; D uncertain. Germline V gives CDR1 LGHDT, CDR2 YNNKEL (reference sequence). CDR3 length: 14 amino acids. V dropped 4 bases and J dropped 0 bases, with 10 bases sitting between them. CDR3 bases: TGTGCCAGCAGCCCAACAGCGCTCTCCTACGAGCAGTACTTC. It is translated as CASSPTALSYEQYF.

This clonotype appeared a few times. The chain links TRBV7-6 to TRBJ2-7; D remains unclear. This CDR3 is built from 14 residues. Germline V gene data show CDR1 as SGHVS and CDR2 as FNYEAQ. Trimming stripped 5 bases from V and 2 bases from J, with 13 bases between. CDR3 in DNA: TGTGCCAGCAGCACGAGTTGGGGTGCCTACGAGCAGTACTTC. The encoded protein is CASSTSWGAYEQYF.

This clonotype appeared a few times. The rearrangement uses TRBV27 and TRBJ2-7; 11 nucleotides align to TRBD2. The CDR3 runs 15 residues. V shed 5 bases, J shed 6 bases, and the junction held 9 bases outside the gene matches. CDR1 is MNHEY, CDR2 SMNVEV, per germline (reference sequence). CDR3 nucleotides: TGTGCCAGCAGTCTCGGACTAGCGGGTAGTTCCGAGCAGTACTTC. Residues: CASSLGLAGSSEQYF.

This clonotype came up many times. The chain recombines TRBV7-2 with TRBJ1-5, with D perhaps matching TRBD1 (5 bases). Germline V gene sequence: CDR1 SGHTA, CDR2 FQGNSA. The CDR3 has 18 amino acids. V dropped 5 bases and J dropped 7 bases, with 27 bases sitting between them. For the CDR3, the DNA is TGTGCCAGCAGCCCTTCCCGTGGGAGCGGGGAAGCAGGGCAGCCCCAGCATTTT. Its protein product is CASSPSRGSGEAGQPQHF.

Details on this clonotype: One end of the junction is discordant with germline, which a read error may explain. The genes are TRBV7-9 and TRBJ2-2; tentative D call: TRBD2 (6 bases). The CDR3 is 14 residues long. Germline-derived CDR1 and CDR2 are SEHNR and FQNEAQ (reference sequence). CDR3 DNA: TGTGCCAGCAGTCCCAGGACCCAACTCGGGGGGCTGTTTTTT. Its translation is CASSPRTQLGGLFF.

V gene TRBV10-3 combines with J gene TRBJ2-3; D not resolved. V gave up 0 bases and J gave up 4 bases, with 11 bases separating them. The CDR3 consists of 15 residues. The V gene's germline CDR1 is ENHRY and CDR2 SYGVKD. CDR3 DNA: TGTGCCATCAGTGAGTCGTCAAGGCGTGCAGATACGCAGTATTTT. As protein: CAISESSRRADTQYF.

The gene calls are TRBV9 and TRBJ1-1; TRBD1 matches at 8 bases. Germline loops: CDR1 SGDLS, CDR2 YYNGEE. CDR3 size: 15 residues. The trim removed 2 bases at V and 6 bases at J, leaving 9 bases unmatched. The CDR3 here is CASSVTGAIAAEAFF. The CDR3 DNA reads TGTGCCAGCAGCGTGACAGGGGCAATAGCGGCTGAAGCTTTCTTT. The variable domain in full, completed from reference TRBV9 and TRBJ1-1, reads DSGVTQTPKHLITATGQRVTLRCSPRSGDLSVYWYQQSLDQGLQFLIQYYNGEERAKGNILERFSAQQFPDLHSELNLSSLELGDSALYFCASSVTGAIAAEAFFGQGTRLTVV.

The chain is built from TRBV10-3 and TRBJ2-7; D not resolved. The germline V gene has CDR1 ENHRY and CDR2 SYGVKD. The length of the CDR3 is 13 residues. Trimming took 3 bases from V and 3 from J, leaving 9 bases between them. The CDR3 coding sequence is TGTGCCATCAGTGACCTCCTAGACTACGAGCAGTACTTC. Amino acid sequence: CAISDLLDYEQYF.